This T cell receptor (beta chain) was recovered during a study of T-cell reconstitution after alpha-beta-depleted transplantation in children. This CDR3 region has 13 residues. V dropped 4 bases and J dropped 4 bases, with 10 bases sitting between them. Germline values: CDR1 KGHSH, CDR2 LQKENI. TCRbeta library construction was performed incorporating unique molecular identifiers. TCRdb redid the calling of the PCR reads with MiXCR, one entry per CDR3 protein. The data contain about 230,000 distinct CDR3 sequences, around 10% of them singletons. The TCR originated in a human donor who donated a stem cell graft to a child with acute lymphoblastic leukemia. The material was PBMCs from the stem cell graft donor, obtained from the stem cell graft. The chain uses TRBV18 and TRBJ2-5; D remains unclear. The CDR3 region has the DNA TGTGCCAGCTCACTCGGCGTCGGAGAGACCCAGTACTTC. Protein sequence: CASSLGVGETQYF.